The following is a TCR beta chain sequence with its context. This sample stems from a study of shared T cell receptors in the human thymus. Germline V gives CDR1 LNHDA, CDR2 SQIVND (reference sequence). This CDR3 has 13 amino acids. V was clipped by 5 bases and J by 7 bases, with 12 bases between them. Clones were read by immunoSEQ multiplex PCR, and TCRdb kept only the in-frame ones, dropping some. The sample carries 500,000 to 750,000 clones, roughly 90% recorded once. This sample was also put to use in a study of human thymus T cells. As that report states: The donor group consisted of healthy Finnish infants who were having corrective surgery for congenital heart defects. Thymus pieces cut out during corrective heart surgery were the tissue that was used. Thymic and blood repertoires appeared to display a bias in their usage of V and J genes. Among unrelated individuals, related research reported thymic repertoires that overlapped highly.

The sequencing sample was made of thymocytes. This clonotype was obtained from a boy under two years old with a congenital heart defect. The V call is TRBV19, the J call TRBJ1-5; D is unclear. The CDR3 DNA sequence: TGTGCCAGTAGTGAAGAGGGAAGACAGCCCCAGCATTTT. Encoded protein: CASSEEGRQPQHF.